These 19 T cell receptor beta chains were sequenced from one sample in a study of T cell responses to AZD1222 COVID-19 vaccine. Sequencing used immunoSEQ multiplex PCR; TCRdb keeps in-frame clones, though not all of them. The sample lists about 150,000 clones, less than 95% occurring once. Sequencing used peripheral blood, obtained 28 days after the second AZD1222 dose. The origin of the receptors is an adult who received the AZD1222 COVID-19 vaccine.

This clone appeared a single time. This rearrangement joins TRBV30 to TRBJ1-5; no clear D gene. CDR3 length equals 12 residues. V lost 2 bases to trimming and J lost 0 bases, with 2 bases between them. Germline V CDR1 and CDR2: GTSNPN, SVGIG (reference sequence). CDR3 sequence reads: CAWSSSNQPQHF. Written as DNA, the CDR3 is TGTGCCTGGAGTTCTAGCAATCAGCCCCAGCATTTT.

CDR3 bases: TGTGCCAGCAGCTTTGCCAGCCTTTACTCCTACAATGAGCAGTTCTTC. Translated: CASSFASLYSYNEQFF. This sequence joins TRBV11-2 and TRBJ2-1; D gene unclear. This CDR3 has 16 amino acids. CDR1 and CDR2 (germline): SGHAT, FQNNGV. V was trimmed by 3 bases and J by 0 bases, leaving 12 bases between them.

The V gene is TRBV6-6, the J gene TRBJ1-2; D is ambiguous. Per the germline V gene, CDR1 is MNHNY and CDR2 is SVGAGI (reference sequence). The V and J ends lost 3 bases and 2 bases respectively, with 16 bases between them. There are 16 residues in the CDR3. In DNA, the CDR3 is TGTGCCAGCAGTTATGATACAGAGATGGGAAACTATGGCTACACCTTC. Translated: CASSYDTEMGNYGYTF.

The rearrangement uses TRBV5-1 and TRBJ1-2, with 8 positions matching TRBD1. V trimming: 4 bases; J trimming: 6 bases; junction bases outside the gene matches: 8. The CDR3 extends over 14 amino acids. The V gene's germline CDR1 is SGHRS and CDR2 YFSETQ. CDR3 coding DNA: TGCGCCAGCAGCCGGGGTGACAGGGGAGATGGCTACACCTTC. Translation gives CASSRGDRGDGYTF. Drawing the rest from reference TRBV5-1 and TRBJ1-2, the complete variable domain is KAGVTQTPRYLIKTRGQQVTLSCSPISGHRSVSWYQQTPGQGLQFLFEYFSETQRNKGNFPGRFSGRQFSNSRSEMNVSTLELGDSALYLCASSRGDRGDGYTFGSGTRLTVV.

This clone was observed once. The chain employs TRBV2 and TRBJ1-6, with unresolved D. This CDR3 has 13 residues. Germline CDR1 and CDR2: SNHLY and FYNNEI. Trimming stripped 5 bases from V and 7 bases from J, with 9 bases between. As DNA, the CDR3 is TGTGCCAGCAGTAACAGTGAAAATTCACCCCTCCACTTT. This encodes CASSNSENSPLHF.

The V gene is TRBV6-5, the J gene TRBJ1-3; no reliable D call. With 6 bases removed from V and 0 bases from J, the gap between germline ends came to 9 bases. The germline V gene encodes CDR1 MNHEY and CDR2 SVGAGI. The CDR3 runs to 14 residues. For the CDR3, the DNA is TGTGCCAGCAGAAGAGCGAGCTCTGGAAACACCATATATTTT. Its translation is CASRRASSGNTIYF.

The rearrangement uses TRBV24-1 and TRBJ2-1; D is uncertain. CDR3 length equals 15 residues. Per the germline V gene, CDR1 is KGHDR and CDR2 is SFDVKD. V dropped 2 bases and J dropped 2 bases, with 9 bases sitting between them. This CDR3 is CATSDSNDPYNEQFF. Here the CDR3 DNA reads TGTGCCACCAGTGATTCAAATGACCCCTACAATGAGCAGTTCTTC.

This chain links TRBV27 with TRBJ1-5; TRBD1 agrees at 9 bases. Trimming cost V 5 bases and J 0 bases; bases outside gene matches: 5. This CDR3 is 16 amino acids long. The V gene's germline CDR1 is MNHEY and CDR2 SMNVEV (reference sequence). Here the CDR3 DNA reads TGTGCCAGCAGTGCAACAGGGGGCCATAGCAATCAGCCCCAGCATTTT. Its protein product is CASSATGGHSNQPQHF.

This clone appeared a few times. The V gene is TRBV5-1, the J gene TRBJ2-2; maybe TRBD2 (6 bases). Deletions cut 4 bases from V and 1 base from J, with 11 bases between. Germline CDR1 reads SGHRS; CDR2 reads YFSETQ. There are 15 residues in the CDR3. For the CDR3, the DNA is TGCGCCAGCAGCCCGGGACTGTTGAACACCGGGGAGCTGTTTTTT. Translation: CASSPGLLNTGELFF.

The gene calls are TRBV19 and TRBJ1-2; tentative D call: TRBD1 (5 bases). The CDR3 length is 15 residues. Germline loops: CDR1 LNHDA, CDR2 SQIVND (reference sequence). The V and J ends lost 3 bases and 7 bases respectively, with 18 bases between them. CDR3 sequence reads: CASSISQGTWSGYTF. In DNA, the CDR3 is TGTGCCAGTAGTATTTCCCAGGGTACGTGGTCTGGCTACACCTTC.

The J gene is TRBJ1-5, the V gene TRBV3-1 (or the pseudogene TRBV3-2); 9 positions match TRBD1. V shed 4 bases and J 4 bases; nucleotides not matched to a gene: 5. CDR1 LGHDT and CDR2 YNNKEL come from the germline V gene (reference sequence). This CDR3 has 15 amino acids. Written as DNA, the CDR3 is TGTGCCAGCAGCCCACAGGACAGGGGAAATCAGCCCCAGCATTTT. Residues: CASSPQDRGNQPQHF.

The chain employs TRBV4-1 and TRBJ1-2, with unresolved D. This CDR3 comprises 13 residues. Germline lookup yields CDR1 MGHRA and CDR2 YSYEKL. With 3 bases removed from V and 7 bases from J, the gap between germline ends came to 12 bases. CDR3: CASSHYTEVGYTF. The DNA for the CDR3 is TGCGCCAGCAGCCATTACACCGAGGTTGGCTACACCTTC.

The chain has TRBV6-2 or TRBV6-3 and TRBJ2-1, with 12 bases lining up with TRBD1. Trimming removed 6 bases from V and 7 bases from J; junction bases left unmatched: 10. Germline loops: CDR1 MNHEY, CDR2 SVGEGT. The CDR3 totals 16 residues. The CDR3 DNA is TGTGCCAGCAGCCAGAGTCGGGGACAGGGGGCGAATGAGCAGTTCTTC. Protein: CASSQSRGQGANEQFF.

The chain uses TRBV6-1 and TRBJ2-2; D may be TRBD1 (5 bases). This CDR3 is built from 14 residues. Germline V gene sequence: CDR1 MNHNS, CDR2 SASEGT. Trimming took 1 base from V and 5 from J, leaving 8 bases between them. CDR3 nucleotide sequence: TGTGCCAGCAGTGAAGGCAGGGCGACCGGGGAGCTGTTTTTT. It is translated as CASSEGRATGELFF.

The genes are TRBV27 and TRBJ2-3; 7 bases fit TRBD2. The CDR3 totals 12 residues. In germline, CDR1 is MNHEY, CDR2 SMNVEV (reference sequence). Germline trimming cut 5 bases from V and 5 bases from J; bases unmatched to any gene: 1. CDR3 sequence: CASSRGVDTQYF. Written as DNA, the CDR3 is TGTGCCAGCAGTCGGGGGGTAGATACGCAGTATTTT.

This clone was picked up a small number of times. The genes are TRBV6-2 or TRBV6-3 and TRBJ1-3; 10 bases line up with TRBD1. Germline V gene lookup returns CDR1 MNHEY and CDR2 SVGEGT. V was clipped by 2 bases and J by 3 bases; unmatched bases: 10. The CDR3 extends over 18 amino acids. Here the CDR3 reads CASSYPGQGSSFGNTIYF. CDR3 coding DNA: TGTGCCAGCAGTTACCCGGGACAGGGGTCTTCATTTGGAAACACCATATATTTT.

CDR3 amino acids: CASRLEGSGTGELFF. The CDR3 nucleotides are TGTGCCAGCAGACTCGAAGGCTCGGGCACCGGGGAGCTGTTTTTT. The chain employs TRBV9 and TRBJ2-2; D is uncertain. The CDR3 runs to 15 residues. CDR1 is SGDLS and CDR2 is YYNGEE in the germline V gene. Trimming took off 5 bases at V and 4 bases at J, with 15 bases between the two ends. Looking up the rest from reference TRBV9 and TRBJ2-2 gives the full variable domain: DSGVTQTPKHLITATGQRVTLRCSPRSGDLSVYWYQQSLDQGLQFLIQYYNGEERAKGNILERFSAQQFPDLHSELNLSSLELGDSALYFCASRLEGSGTGELFFGEGSRLTVL.

The chain recombines TRBV27 with TRBJ1-4; tentatively, D is TRBD1 (6 bases). From germline, CDR1 is MNHEY and CDR2 SMNVEV (reference sequence). V lost 5 bases, J lost 1 base, and 14 bases lay in between. The CDR3 loop spans 16 amino acids. The CDR3 DNA reads as TGTGCCAGCAGTGGAGGACAGACGCAAACTAATGAAAAACTGTTTTTT. This codes for CASSGGQTQTNEKLFF.

J is TRBJ2-1 and V is TRBV6-5, with D perhaps matching TRBD1 (5 bases). Trimming removed 8 bases from V and 4 bases from J, with 12 bases in between. From germline, CDR1 is MNHEY and CDR2 SVGAGI. There are 13 residues in the CDR3. The CDR3 loop reads CASGEQVYNEQFF. The CDR3 region has the DNA TGTGCCAGCGGGGAACAGGTTTACAATGAGCAGTTCTTC.